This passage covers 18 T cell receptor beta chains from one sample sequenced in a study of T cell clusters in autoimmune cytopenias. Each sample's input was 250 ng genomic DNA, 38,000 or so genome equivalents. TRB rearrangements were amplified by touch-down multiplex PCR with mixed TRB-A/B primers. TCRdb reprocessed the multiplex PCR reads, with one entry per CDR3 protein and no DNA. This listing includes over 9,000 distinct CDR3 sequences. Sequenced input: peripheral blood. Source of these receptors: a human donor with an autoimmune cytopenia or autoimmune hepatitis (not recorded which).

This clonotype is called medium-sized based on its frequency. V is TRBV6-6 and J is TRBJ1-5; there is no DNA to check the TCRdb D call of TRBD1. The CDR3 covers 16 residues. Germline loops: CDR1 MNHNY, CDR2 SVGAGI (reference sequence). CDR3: CASSSLGQGLNQPQHF.

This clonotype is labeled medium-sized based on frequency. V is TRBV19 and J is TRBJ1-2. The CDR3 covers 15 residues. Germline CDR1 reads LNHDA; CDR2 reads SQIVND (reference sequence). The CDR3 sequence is CASRIVYEGNYGYTF.

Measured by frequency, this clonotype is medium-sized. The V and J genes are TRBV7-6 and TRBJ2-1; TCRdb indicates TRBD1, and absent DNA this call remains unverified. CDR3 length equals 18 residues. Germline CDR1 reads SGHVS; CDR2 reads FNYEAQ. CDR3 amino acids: CASSLAPRTGGFDNEQFF.

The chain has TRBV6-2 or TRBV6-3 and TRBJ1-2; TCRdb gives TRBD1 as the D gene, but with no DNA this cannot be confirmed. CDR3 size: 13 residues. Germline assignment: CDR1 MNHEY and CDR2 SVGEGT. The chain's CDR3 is CASRMTGAGGYTF.

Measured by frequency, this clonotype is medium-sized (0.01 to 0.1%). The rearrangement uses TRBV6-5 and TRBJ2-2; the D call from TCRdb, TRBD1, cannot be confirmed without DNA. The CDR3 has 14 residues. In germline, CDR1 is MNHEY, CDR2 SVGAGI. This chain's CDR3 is CASSTGQFTGELFF.

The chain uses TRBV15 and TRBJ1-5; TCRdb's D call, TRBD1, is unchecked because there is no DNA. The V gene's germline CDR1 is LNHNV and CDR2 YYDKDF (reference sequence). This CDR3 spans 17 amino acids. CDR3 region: CATSREGTGGFHQPQHF.

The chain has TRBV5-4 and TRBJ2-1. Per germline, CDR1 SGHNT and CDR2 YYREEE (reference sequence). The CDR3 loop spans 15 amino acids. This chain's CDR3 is CASSFDLSGYNEQFF.

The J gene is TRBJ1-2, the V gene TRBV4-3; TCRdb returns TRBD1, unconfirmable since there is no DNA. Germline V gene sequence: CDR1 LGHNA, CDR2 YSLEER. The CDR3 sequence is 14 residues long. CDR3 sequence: CASSKRTGGLGYTF.

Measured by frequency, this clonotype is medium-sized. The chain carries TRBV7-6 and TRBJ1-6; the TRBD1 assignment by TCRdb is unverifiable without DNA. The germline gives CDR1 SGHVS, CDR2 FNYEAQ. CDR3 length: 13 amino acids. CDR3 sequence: CASSFETGRPLHF.

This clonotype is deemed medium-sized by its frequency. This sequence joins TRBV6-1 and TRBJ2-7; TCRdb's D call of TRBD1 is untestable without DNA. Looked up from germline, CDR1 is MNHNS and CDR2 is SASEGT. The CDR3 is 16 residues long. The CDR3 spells CASSEPGQGNSYEQYF.

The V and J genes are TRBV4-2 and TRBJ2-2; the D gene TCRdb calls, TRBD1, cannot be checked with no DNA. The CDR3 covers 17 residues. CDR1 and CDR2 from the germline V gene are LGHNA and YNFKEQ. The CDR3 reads CASSQDPGTGRAGELFF.

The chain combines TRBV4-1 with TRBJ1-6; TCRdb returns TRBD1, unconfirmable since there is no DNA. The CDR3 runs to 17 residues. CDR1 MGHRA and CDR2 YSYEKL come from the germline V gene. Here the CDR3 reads CASSQIGGSGLNSPLHF.

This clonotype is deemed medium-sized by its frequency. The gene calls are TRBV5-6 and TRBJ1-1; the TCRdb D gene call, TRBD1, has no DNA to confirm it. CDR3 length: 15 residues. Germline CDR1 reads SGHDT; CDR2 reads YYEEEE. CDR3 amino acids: CASSLRGVRIAEAFF.

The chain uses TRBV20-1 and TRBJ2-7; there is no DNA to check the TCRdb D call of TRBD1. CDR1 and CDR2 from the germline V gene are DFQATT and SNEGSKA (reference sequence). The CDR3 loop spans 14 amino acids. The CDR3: CSANSGGIPYEQYF.

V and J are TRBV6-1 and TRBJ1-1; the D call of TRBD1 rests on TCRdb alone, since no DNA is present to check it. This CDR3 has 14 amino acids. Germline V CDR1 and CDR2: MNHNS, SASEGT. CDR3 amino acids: CASSDWGRFTEAFF.

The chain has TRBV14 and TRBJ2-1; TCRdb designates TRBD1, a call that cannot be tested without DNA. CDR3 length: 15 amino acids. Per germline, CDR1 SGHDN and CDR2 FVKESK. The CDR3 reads CASSQQGTGNNEQFF.

CDR3 in amino acids: CATSEPGTGVNEQFF. The gene calls are TRBV24-1 and TRBJ2-1; TCRdb picks TRBD1, but there is no DNA to check that call. Germline V gene data show CDR1 as KGHDR and CDR2 as SFDVKD. The CDR3 spans 15 residues.

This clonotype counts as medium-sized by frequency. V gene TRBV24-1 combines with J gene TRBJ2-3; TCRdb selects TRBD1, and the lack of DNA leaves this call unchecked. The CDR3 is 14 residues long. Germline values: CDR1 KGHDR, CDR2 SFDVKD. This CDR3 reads CATSDARGTDTQYF.